This paragraph reports one T cell receptor (beta chain). The CDR3 spans 16 residues. Trimming at V came to 2 bases and at J to 6 bases, leaving 13 bases not matched to a gene. The germline V gene encodes CDR1 MNHEY and CDR2 SVGAGI. These data come from a study of blood T cell repertoires in COVID-19. Overall study: Italy, Spain and the United States were the sources of the convalescent and acute COVID-19 samples. Sample material is recorded as cDNA or gDNA derived from T cells, B-cell-depleted T cells, or PBMCs.

Study processing details: Estimates of nucleated cell counts were drawn from the amplification of reference gene primers. Some clones are missing from TCRdb's copy, which holds only in-frame ones; the method was immunoSEQ multiplex PCR. That table gives V, J and clone size, and the DNA gave D and trimming. The sample shows 95,000 to 100,000 clones, 85% of them seen only once. V is TRBV6-5 and J is TRBJ2-7; 7 positions match TRBD2. Sequencing was performed on peripheral blood. The receptor was isolated from a woman between 70 and 85 years old with active or convalescent COVID-19. CDR3 sequence: CASSYPPGREGFEQYF. The CDR3 nucleotides read TGTGCCAGCAGTTACCCCCCAGGGAGGGAGGGGTTCGAGCAGTACTTC.